One and the same sample provided the 21 T cell receptor beta chains below, sequenced in a study of shared clonotypes between healthy human individuals. Assay: immunoSEQ multiplex PCR; the TCRdb copy retains only in-frame clones and omits some. The sample yields about 1 million clones, about 74% seen once. Sequences were obtained from memory CD4+ T cells sorted from blood. As to subset: CD45RA-negative fraction. The receptors here all came from a man aged 18-30 years in good health.

The chain joins TRBV4-3 to TRBJ2-2; TRBD2 agrees at 9 bases. The CDR3 consists of 16 residues. Germline loops: CDR1 LGHNA, CDR2 YSLEER. The junction had 5 bases not matched to a gene; V was cut back by 0 bases and J by 6 bases. The CDR3 reads CASSQDVAGVSGELFF. The DNA for the CDR3 is TGCGCCAGCAGCCAAGATGTAGCGGGAGTTTCCGGGGAGCTGTTTTTT.

This rearrangement joins TRBV6-5 to TRBJ2-1; 7 positions match TRBD2. CDR1 is MNHEY and CDR2 is SVGAGI in the germline V gene. The CDR3 is made up of 14 amino acids. V was clipped by 6 bases and J by 5 bases; unmatched bases: 7. The CDR3, as DNA: TGTGCCAGCAGGGCCGGGACTATCAACAATGAGCAGTTCTTC. Protein sequence: CASRAGTINNEQFF.

This chain joins TRBV25-1 and TRBJ2-1; no reliable D call. The ends were cut back, 0 bases at V and 7 bases at J, with 10 bases in the middle. This CDR3 is 14 amino acids long. Germline V lookup: CDR1 MGHDK, CDR2 SYGVNS. CDR3 DNA: TGTGCCAGCAGTGAATATAGTCTTGGGAATGAGCAGTTCTTC. It translates to CASSEYSLGNEQFF.

The table lists this clone with a count of one. This rearrangement joins TRBV29-1 to TRBJ1-2; tentatively, D is TRBD1 (6 bases). The CDR3 runs 14 residues. Germline V gene lookup returns CDR1 SQVTM and CDR2 ANQGSEA. V dropped 3 bases and J dropped 3 bases, with 14 bases sitting between them. The CDR3 loop is CSVDLQGNYYGYTF. The CDR3 DNA is TGCAGCGTTGATCTACAGGGTAATTACTATGGCTACACCTTC.

This clone was observed a handful of times. The rearrangement uses TRBV20-1 and TRBJ1-2, with D unresolved. CDR3 length equals 10 residues. Germline V gene sequence: CDR1 DFQATT, CDR2 SNEGSKA (reference sequence). The V end lost 5 bases, the J end lost 8 bases, and 9 bases lay between the germline ends. Here the CDR3 reads CSAQPSGYTF. The CDR3 region has the DNA TGCAGTGCTCAACCTTCGGGCTACACCTTC.

This chain joins TRBV2 and TRBJ2-5; 14 bases map to TRBD2. V dropped 7 bases and J dropped 4; count of bases not matched to a gene: 11. CDR3 size: 17 residues. Germline-derived CDR1 and CDR2 are SNHLY and FYNNEI. The CDR3 loop is CASNEGTSGRGVETQYF. The CDR3 nucleotides read TGTGCCAGCAACGAAGGGACTAGCGGGAGAGGGGTAGAGACCCAGTACTTC.

Points on this clone: This sample includes further DNA sequences coding for the same CDR3. The chain has TRBV7-2 and TRBJ1-1, with D possibly TRBD1 on 5 matching bases. The germline V gene has CDR1 SGHTA and CDR2 FQGNSA. This CDR3 region has 14 residues. Trimming took off 5 bases at V and 1 base at J, with 11 bases between the two ends. DNA of the CDR3: TGTGCCAGCAGCCTCCAGGGTGCGAACACTGAAGCTTTCTTT. Its translation: CASSLQGANTEAFF.

The gene calls are TRBV15 and TRBJ2-1; 13 bases line up with TRBD2. With 4 bases clipped from V and 8 bases from J, the junction kept 14 bases outside the gene matches. The CDR3 length is 18 residues. Germline V gives CDR1 LNHNV, CDR2 YYDKDF (reference sequence). DNA of the CDR3: TGTGCCACCAGCACCACAACCCCCGGGACTAGCGGGAAGTATGAGCAGTTCTTC. The encoded protein is CATSTTTPGTSGKYEQFF.

The chain employs TRBV5-5 and TRBJ2-3, with no clear D. Trimming removed 1 base from V and 0 bases from J, with 6 bases in between. Germline assignment: CDR1 SGHKS and CDR2 YYEKEE (reference sequence). The CDR3 is 14 residues long. The CDR3 nucleotides read TGTGCCAGCAGCTTGAGGCCTAGCACAGATACGCAGTATTTT. This sequence encodes CASSLRPSTDTQYF.

V is TRBV6-1 and J is TRBJ1-5; the D gene is possibly TRBD1 (5 bases). CDR3 length equals 15 residues. The germline CDR1 and CDR2 sequences are MNHNS and SASEGT. The germline V and J ends were trimmed by 3 bases and 9 bases, with 18 bases remaining between them. This CDR3 is CASSDQGTISGPQHF. In nucleotides, the CDR3 is TGTGCCAGCAGTGACCAGGGTACAATCAGCGGGCCCCAGCATTTT.

The chain carries TRBV18 and TRBJ1-5; D is uncertain. This CDR3 spans 14 amino acids. CDR1 KGHSH and CDR2 LQKENI come from the germline V gene. Trimming pared 5 bases from V and 5 bases from J, leaving 13 bases between. CDR3 residues: CASSGMGNDQPQHF. The CDR3 coding sequence is TGTGCCAGCTCAGGGATGGGGAATGATCAGCCCCAGCATTTT.

The rearrangement links TRBV19 to TRBJ2-2; no clear D gene. The CDR3 is made up of 14 amino acids. Germline CDR1 reads LNHDA; CDR2 reads SQIVND (reference sequence). V lost 1 base, J lost 6 bases, and 9 bases lay in between. CDR3 coding DNA: TGTGCCAGTAGTATAGGGAGCGTTGCCGGGGAGCTGTTTTTT. It encodes CASSIGSVAGELFF.

The rearrangement uses TRBV18 and TRBJ2-3, with 15 bases lining up with TRBD2. CDR1 and CDR2 (germline): KGHSH, LQKENI. The V and J ends lost 3 bases and 4 bases, in that order; junction bases with no gene match: 5. This CDR3 is built from 17 residues. CDR3 in DNA: TGTGCCAGCTCACCCGGGACTAGCGGGGGGTCTTCAGATACGCAGTATTTT. Translating it yields CASSPGTSGGSSDTQYF.

Concerning this clone: Other DNA sequences in this sample translate to the same CDR3. V gene TRBV10-3 combines with J gene TRBJ2-2; D ambiguous. V gave up 8 bases and J gave up 1 base, with 11 bases separating them. The CDR3 consists of 14 residues. Germline values: CDR1 ENHRY, CDR2 SYGVKD. The DNA of the CDR3 is TGTGCCATCGGGGAAGGGTTGAACACCGGGGAGCTGTTTTTT. This translates into CAIGEGLNTGELFF.

Concerning this clone itself: A junction end diverges from the germline sequence, so it may reflect a read error. The genes are TRBV7-9 and TRBJ2-2, with 9 bases that match TRBD1. The CDR3 runs to 15 residues. Germline V gives CDR1 SEHNR, CDR2 FQNEAQ (reference sequence). This CDR3 is CASSQQGAKTGELFF. The CDR3, as DNA: TGTGCCAGCAGTCAACAGGGGGCGAAGACCGGGGAGCTGTTTTTT.

The chain recombines TRBV13 with TRBJ2-7; no reliable D call. The germline V and J ends were trimmed by 1 base and 6 bases, with 10 bases remaining between them. Germline V gene lookup returns CDR1 PRHDT and CDR2 FYEKMQ (reference sequence). The CDR3 loop spans 13 amino acids. The CDR3 coding sequence is TGTGCCAGCAGCTTAGCGGCCCGAGCCGAGCAGTACTTC. Its protein product is CASSLAARAEQYF.

V usage is TRBV5-4 and J usage is TRBJ2-7; weak D call: TRBD2 (5 bases). CDR3 length: 14 residues. V was cut by 3 bases and J by 4 bases, with 14 bases left in between. Germline lookup yields CDR1 SGHNT and CDR2 YYREEE (reference sequence). CDR3 loop: CASSSTLTSYEQYF. For the CDR3, the DNA is TGTGCCAGCAGCTCGACCCTAACTAGTTACGAGCAGTACTTC. The variable domain in full, with the rest retrieved from reference TRBV5-4 and TRBJ2-7, is ETGVTQSPTHLIKTRGQQVTLRCSSQSGHNTVSWYQQALGQGPQFIFQYYREEENGRGNFPPRFSGLQFPNYSSELNVNALELDDSALYLCASSSTLTSYEQYFGPGTRLTVT.

This clone was observed many times. The junction departs from germline at one end; a sequencing error may be responsible. V is TRBV30 and J is TRBJ1-1; D not resolved. Per germline, CDR1 GTSNPN and CDR2 SVGIG (reference sequence). This CDR3 has 13 amino acids. CDR3 DNA: TGTGCCTGGAGTGTACATGGTGGGAAAAGTCCCTTATTT. This gives the protein CAWSVHGGKSPLF.

CDR3 protein: CASSLGQGSDEQYF. Here the CDR3 DNA reads TGTGCCAGCAGCTTGGGACAGGGTTCGGATGAGCAGTACTTC. V usage is TRBV11-2 and J usage is TRBJ2-7, with TRBD1 identical over 9 bases. The V gene's germline CDR1 is SGHAT and CDR2 FQNNGV. This CDR3 is 14 amino acids long. V was clipped by 3 bases and J by 7 bases; unmatched bases: 7. The whole variable domain, remainder taken from reference TRBV11-2 and TRBJ2-7, is EAGVAQSPRYKIIEKRQSVAFWCNPISGHATLYWYQQILGQGPKLLIQFQNNGVVDDSQLPKDRFSAERLKGVDSTLKIQPAKLEDSAVYLCASSLGQGSDEQYFGPGTRLTVT.

This clone was detected only a few times. This sequence joins TRBV5-4 and TRBJ1-2; unclear D gene. V shed 1 base and J shed 3 bases, with 7 bases lying between them. Germline V gives CDR1 SGHNT, CDR2 YYREEE (reference sequence). The CDR3 covers 13 residues. CDR3 region: CASSLNTDYGYTF. In nucleotides, the CDR3 is TGTGCCAGCAGCTTGAACACCGACTATGGCTACACCTTC.

This clone was recorded once. The chain couples TRBV7-9 to TRBJ2-1; possible D gene TRBD2, 5 bases. CDR3 length equals 13 residues. Trimming removed 5 bases at V and 14 bases at J, with 19 bases between. Germline CDR1 SEHNR, CDR2 FQNEAQ (reference sequence). The CDR3 here is CASSPPGSIGEFF. CDR3 DNA: TGTGCCAGCAGCCCCCCTGGAAGCATCGGGGAGTTCTTC.